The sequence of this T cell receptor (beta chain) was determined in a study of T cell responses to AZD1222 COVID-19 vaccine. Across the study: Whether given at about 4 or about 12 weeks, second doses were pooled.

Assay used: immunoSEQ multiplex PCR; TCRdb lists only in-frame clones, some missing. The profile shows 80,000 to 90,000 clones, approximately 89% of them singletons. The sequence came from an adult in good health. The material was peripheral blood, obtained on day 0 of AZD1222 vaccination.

The CDR3 region is CASSLSLGGRGTTEAFF. The CDR3 DNA follows: TGTGCCAGCAGCTTAAGTTTGGGGGGCAGGGGGACCACTGAAGCTTTCTTT. This chain connects TRBV7-8 to TRBJ1-1; 7 bases are shared with TRBD1. The length of the CDR3 is 17 residues. Germline lookup yields CDR1 SGHVS and CDR2 FQNEAQ. V shed 2 bases, J shed 4 bases, and the junction held 13 bases outside the gene matches.